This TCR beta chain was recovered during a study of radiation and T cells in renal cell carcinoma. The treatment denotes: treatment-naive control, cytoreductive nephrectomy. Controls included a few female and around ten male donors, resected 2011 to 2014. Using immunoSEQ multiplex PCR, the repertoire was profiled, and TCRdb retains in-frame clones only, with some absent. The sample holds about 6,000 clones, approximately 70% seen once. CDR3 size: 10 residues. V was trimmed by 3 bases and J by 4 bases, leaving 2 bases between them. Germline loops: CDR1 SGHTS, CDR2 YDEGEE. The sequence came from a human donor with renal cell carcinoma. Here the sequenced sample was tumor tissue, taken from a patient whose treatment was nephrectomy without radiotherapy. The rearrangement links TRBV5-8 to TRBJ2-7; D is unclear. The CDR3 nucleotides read TGTGCCAGCAGCTCTTACGAGCAGTACTTC. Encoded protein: CASSSYEQYF.